This TCR beta chain comes out of a study of naive and memory T cell subsets. Findings of the study overall: Diversity fell and Gini index rose from naive through CM, EM, EMRA. A few larger clonotypes appeared in naive repertoires, especially CD8, possibly memory cells re-expressing CD45RA. Findings for naive and memory subsets could not be checked against ground truth.

V was cut by 6 bases and J by 3 bases, with 18 bases left in between. The CDR3 consists of 16 residues. Germline assignment: CDR1 MDHEN and CDR2 SYDVKM. There are a few counts of this clonotype. The antigen is undetermined. The beta constant-region primer was an equimolar mix of two oligonucleotides covering TRBC1 and TRBC2. Four rounds of PCR amplified the ligated cDNA using nested alpha and beta constant-region primers plus SP2. An oligonucleotide with the SP2 primer and a 12-nucleotide UMI was ligated to the cDNA 3' end. Using its own MiXCR run on the UMI-ligation and nested PCR reads, TCRdb lists one record per CDR3 protein. The sample holds approximately 150,000 distinct CDR3 sequences; under 25% are singletons and the top ten take about 0.11%. Cells stained for CD3, CD4, CD8, CD45RA and CD27 were sorted into four subsets.

The sample was naive CD4+ T cells from blood. The sequence was collected from a human donor in good health. The rearrangement links TRBV28 to TRBJ1-5; D is ambiguous. The DNA of the CDR3 is TGTGCCAGCAGCAATCGTCGCGGGCTCGACAATCAGCCCCAGCATTTT. This sequence encodes CASSNRRGLDNQPQHF.